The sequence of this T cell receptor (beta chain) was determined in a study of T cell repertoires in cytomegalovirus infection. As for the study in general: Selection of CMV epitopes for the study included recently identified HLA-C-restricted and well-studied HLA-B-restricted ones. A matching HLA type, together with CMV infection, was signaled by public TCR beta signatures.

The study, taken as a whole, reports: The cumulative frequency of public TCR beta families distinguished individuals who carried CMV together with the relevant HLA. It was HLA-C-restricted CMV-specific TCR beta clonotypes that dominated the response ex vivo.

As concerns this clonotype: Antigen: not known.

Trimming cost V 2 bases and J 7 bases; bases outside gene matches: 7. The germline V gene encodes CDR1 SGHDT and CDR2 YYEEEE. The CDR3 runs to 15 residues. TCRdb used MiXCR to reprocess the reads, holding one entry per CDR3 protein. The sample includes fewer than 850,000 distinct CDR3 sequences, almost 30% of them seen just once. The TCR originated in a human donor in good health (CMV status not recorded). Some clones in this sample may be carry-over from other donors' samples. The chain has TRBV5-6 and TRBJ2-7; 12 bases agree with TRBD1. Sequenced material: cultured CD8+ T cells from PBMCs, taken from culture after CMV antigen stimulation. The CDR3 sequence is CASSFPGQGAEEQYV. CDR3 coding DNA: TGTGCCAGCAGCTTTCCGGGACAGGGGGCGGAAGAGCAGTACGTC.